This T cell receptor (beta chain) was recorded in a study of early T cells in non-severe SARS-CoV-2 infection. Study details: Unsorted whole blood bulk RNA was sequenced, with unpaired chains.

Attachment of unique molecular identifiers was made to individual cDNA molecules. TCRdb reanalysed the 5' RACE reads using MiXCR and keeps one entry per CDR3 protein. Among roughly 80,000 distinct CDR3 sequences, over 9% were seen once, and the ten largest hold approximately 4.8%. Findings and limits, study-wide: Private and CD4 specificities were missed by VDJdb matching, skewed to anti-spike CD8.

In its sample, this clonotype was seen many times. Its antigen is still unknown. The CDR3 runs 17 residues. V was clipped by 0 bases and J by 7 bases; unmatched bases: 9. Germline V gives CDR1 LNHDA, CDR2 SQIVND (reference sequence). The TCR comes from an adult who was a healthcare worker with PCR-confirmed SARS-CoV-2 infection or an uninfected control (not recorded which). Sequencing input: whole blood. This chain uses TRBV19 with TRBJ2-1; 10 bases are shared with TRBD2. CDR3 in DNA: TGTGCCAGTAGTATAGATGGGGCTAGCGGGAGAGGAAATGAGCAGTTCTTC. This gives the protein CASSIDGASGRGNEQFF.